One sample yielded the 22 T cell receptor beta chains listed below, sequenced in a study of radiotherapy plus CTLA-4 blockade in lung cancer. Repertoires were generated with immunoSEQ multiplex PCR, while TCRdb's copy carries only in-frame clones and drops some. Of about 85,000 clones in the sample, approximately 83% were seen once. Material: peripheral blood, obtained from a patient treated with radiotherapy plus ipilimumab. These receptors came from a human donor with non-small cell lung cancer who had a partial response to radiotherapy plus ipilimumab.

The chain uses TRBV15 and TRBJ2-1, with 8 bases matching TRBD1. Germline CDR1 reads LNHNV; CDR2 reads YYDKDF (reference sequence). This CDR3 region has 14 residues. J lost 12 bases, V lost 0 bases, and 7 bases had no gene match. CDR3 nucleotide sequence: TGTGCCACCAGCAGAGATAACAGGGGGGTGGGGCAGTTCTTC. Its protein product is CATSRDNRGVGQFF.

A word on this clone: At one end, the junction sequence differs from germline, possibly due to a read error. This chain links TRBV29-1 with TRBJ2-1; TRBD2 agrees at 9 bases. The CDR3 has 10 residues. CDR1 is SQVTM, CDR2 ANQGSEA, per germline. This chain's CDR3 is CSVSSGKSLF. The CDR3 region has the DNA TGCAGCGTCTCTAGCGGGAAGTCTCTCTTC.

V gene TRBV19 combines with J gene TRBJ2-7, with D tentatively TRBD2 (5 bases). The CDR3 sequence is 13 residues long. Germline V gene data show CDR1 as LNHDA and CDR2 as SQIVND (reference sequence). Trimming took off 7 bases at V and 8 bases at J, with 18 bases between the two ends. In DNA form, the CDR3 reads TGTGCCAGTATACGGGGAACACTACTTAAGCAGTACTTC. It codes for CASIRGTLLKQYF.

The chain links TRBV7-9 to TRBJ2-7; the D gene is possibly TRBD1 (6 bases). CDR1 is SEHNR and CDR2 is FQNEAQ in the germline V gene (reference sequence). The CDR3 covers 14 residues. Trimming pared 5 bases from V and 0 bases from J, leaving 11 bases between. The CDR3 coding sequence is TGTGCCAGCAGCCCTTGGGACAACTCCTACGAGCAGTACTTC. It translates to CASSPWDNSYEQYF. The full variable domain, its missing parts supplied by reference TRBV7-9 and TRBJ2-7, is DTGVSQNPRHKITKRGQNVTFRCDPISEHNRLYWYRQTLGQGPEFLTYFQNEAQLEKSRLLSDRFSAERPKGSFSTLEIQRTEQGDSAMYLCASSPWDNSYEQYFGPGTRLTVT.

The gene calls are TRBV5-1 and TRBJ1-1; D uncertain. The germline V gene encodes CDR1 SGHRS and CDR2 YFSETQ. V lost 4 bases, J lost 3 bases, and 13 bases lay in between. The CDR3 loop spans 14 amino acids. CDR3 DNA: TGCGCCAGCAGCCCCCAAGACCGGGACACTGAAGCTTTCTTT. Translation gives CASSPQDRDTEAFF.

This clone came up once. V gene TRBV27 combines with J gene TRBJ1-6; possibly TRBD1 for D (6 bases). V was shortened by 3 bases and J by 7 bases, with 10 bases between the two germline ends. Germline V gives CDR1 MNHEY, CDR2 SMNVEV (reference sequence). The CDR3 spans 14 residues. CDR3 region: CASSLPGENSPLHF. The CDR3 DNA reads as TGTGCCAGCAGTTTGCCAGGGGAAAATTCACCCCTCCACTTT.

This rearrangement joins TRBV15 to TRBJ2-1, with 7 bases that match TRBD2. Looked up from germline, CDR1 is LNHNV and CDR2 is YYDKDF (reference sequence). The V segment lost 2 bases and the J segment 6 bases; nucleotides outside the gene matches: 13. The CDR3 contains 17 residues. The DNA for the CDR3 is TGTGCCACCAGCAGATTGATCGGGCTAGCGGTTGGCAATGAGCAGTTCTTC. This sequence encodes CATSRLIGLAVGNEQFF.

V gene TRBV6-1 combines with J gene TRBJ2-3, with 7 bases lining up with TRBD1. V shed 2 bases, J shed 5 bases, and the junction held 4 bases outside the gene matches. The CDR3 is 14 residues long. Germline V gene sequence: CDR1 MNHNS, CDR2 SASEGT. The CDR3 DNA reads TGTGCCAGCAGTGAATATACAGGGGTAGATACGCAGTATTTT. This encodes CASSEYTGVDTQYF.

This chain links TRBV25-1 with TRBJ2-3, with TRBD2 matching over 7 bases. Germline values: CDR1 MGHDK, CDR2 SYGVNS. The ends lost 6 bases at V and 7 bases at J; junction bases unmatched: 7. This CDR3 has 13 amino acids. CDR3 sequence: CASSLRGVHTQYF. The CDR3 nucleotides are TGTGCCAGCAGCTTACGGGGGGTTCATACGCAGTATTTT.

The DNA for the CDR3 is TGCGCCAGCAGCTTGGAGGTCAGGGCTAGCACAGATACGCAGTATTTT. Protein sequence: CASSLEVRASTDTQYF. The gene calls are TRBV5-1 and TRBJ2-3, with TRBD1 as a possible D gene (5 bases). The CDR3 loop spans 16 amino acids. In germline, CDR1 is SGHRS, CDR2 YFSETQ. The V and J ends lost 0 bases and 0 bases respectively, with 11 bases between them.

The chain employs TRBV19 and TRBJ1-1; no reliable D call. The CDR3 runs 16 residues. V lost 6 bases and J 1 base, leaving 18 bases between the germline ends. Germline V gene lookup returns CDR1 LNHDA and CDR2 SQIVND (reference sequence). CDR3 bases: TGTGCCAGTAGACCCAGATCAGGTAGACGGAACACTGAAGCTTTCTTT. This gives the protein CASRPRSGRRNTEAFF.

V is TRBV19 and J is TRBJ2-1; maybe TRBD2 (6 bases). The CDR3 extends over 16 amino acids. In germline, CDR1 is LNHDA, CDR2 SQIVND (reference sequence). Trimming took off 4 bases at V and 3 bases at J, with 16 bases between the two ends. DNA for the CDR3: TGTGCCAGTAGTACCCCGCGGGTTAGCGGCTACAATGAGCAGTTCTTC. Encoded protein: CASSTPRVSGYNEQFF.

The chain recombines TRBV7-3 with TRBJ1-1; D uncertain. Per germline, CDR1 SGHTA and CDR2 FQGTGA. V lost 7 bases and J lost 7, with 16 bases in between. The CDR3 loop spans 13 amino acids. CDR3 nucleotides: TGTGCCAGCATCCACTTCCGGGGTGGTGAAGCTTTCTTT. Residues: CASIHFRGGEAFF.

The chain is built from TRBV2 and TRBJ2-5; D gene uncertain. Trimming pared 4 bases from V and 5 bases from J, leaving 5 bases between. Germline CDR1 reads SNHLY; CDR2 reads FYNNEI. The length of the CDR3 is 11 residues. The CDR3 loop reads CASSVLETQYF. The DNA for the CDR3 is TGTGCCAGCAGTGTACTGGAGACCCAGTACTTC.

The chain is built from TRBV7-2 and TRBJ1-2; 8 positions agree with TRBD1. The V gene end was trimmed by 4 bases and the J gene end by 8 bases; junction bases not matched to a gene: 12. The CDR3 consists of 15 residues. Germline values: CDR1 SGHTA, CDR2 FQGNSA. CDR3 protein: CASSSNRGFGRGYTF. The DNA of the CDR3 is TGTGCCAGCAGCTCGAACAGGGGGTTCGGGAGAGGCTACACCTTC.

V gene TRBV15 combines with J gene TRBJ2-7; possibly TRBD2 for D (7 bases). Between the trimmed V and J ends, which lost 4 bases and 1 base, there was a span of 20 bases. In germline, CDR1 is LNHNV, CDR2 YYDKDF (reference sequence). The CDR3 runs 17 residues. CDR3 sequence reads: CATSTSAWGGRSYEQYV. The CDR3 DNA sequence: TGTGCCACCAGCACATCGGCGTGGGGGGGGCGATCCTACGAGCAGTACGTC.

The CDR3 loop reads CASSHRPDTQYF. For the CDR3, the DNA is TGCGCCAGCAGCCACAGGCCAGATACGCAGTATTTT. V is TRBV5-1 and J is TRBJ2-3; perhaps TRBD1 as D (5 bases). Trimming removed 4 bases at V and 4 bases at J, with 7 bases between. Germline CDR1 reads SGHRS; CDR2 reads YFSETQ. The CDR3 is made up of 12 amino acids.

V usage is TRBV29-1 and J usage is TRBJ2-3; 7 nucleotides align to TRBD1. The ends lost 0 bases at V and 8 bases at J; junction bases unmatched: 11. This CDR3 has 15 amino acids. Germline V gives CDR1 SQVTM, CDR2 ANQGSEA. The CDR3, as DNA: TGCAGCGTTGAAGATTCCAGGGGGACAATAGGTACGCAGTATTTT. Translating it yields CSVEDSRGTIGTQYF.

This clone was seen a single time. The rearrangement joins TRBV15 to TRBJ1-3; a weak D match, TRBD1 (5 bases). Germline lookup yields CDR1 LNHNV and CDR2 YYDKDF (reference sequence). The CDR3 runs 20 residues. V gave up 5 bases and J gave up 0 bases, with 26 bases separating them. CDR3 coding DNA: TGTGCCACCAGCGGCCGAACGGCGGGGCAGGGTTACAACTCTGGAAACACCATATATTTT. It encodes CATSGRTAGQGYNSGNTIYF.

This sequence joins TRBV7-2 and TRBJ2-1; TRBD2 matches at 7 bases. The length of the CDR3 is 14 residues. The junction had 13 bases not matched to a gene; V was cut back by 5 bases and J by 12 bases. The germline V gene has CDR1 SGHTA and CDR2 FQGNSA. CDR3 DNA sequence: TGTGCCAGCAGCCCTCGGGCGGGGGTCCAGGGGCAGTTCTTC. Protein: CASSPRAGVQGQFF.

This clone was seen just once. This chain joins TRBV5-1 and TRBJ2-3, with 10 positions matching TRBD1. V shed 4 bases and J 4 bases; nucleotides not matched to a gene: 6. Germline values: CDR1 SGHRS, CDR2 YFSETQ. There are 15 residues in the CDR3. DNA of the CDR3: TGCGCCAGCAGCCCTAGGGACAGGGGAGCAGATACGCAGTATTTT. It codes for CASSPRDRGADTQYF.

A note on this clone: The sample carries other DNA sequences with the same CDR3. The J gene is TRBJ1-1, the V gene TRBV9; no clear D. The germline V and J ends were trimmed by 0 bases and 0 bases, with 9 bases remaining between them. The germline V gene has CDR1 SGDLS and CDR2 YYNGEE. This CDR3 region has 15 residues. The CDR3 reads CASSVDPGLNTEAFF. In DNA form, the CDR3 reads TGTGCCAGCAGCGTAGACCCCGGTCTGAACACTGAAGCTTTCTTT. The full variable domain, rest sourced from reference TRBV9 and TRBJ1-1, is DSGVTQTPKHLITATGQRVTLRCSPRSGDLSVYWYQQSLDQGLQFLIQYYNGEERAKGNILERFSAQQFPDLHSELNLSSLELGDSALYFCASSVDPGLNTEAFFGQGTRLTVV.